This T cell receptor beta chain was documented in a study of early T cells in non-severe SARS-CoV-2 infection. Overall study context: Unsorted whole blood bulk RNA was sequenced, with unpaired chains. Study results and caveats: The VDJdb matching leaned toward anti-spike CD8 responses and overlooked private and CD4 specificities.

This clonotype has only a few counts. What it binds is not known. Attachment of unique molecular identifiers to individual cDNA molecules was performed. TCRdb recomputed calls from the 5' RACE reads with MiXCR, one row per CDR3 protein. The table includes tens of thousands of distinct CDR3 sequences, around 12% detected once. CDR1 and CDR2 (germline): LGHNA, YNFKEQ. The CDR3 loop spans 15 amino acids. V was trimmed by 0 bases and J by 6 bases, leaving 12 bases between them. The chain has TRBV4-2 and TRBJ1-5, with a possible D match to TRBD1 (6 bases). The TCR was taken from an adult who was a healthcare worker with PCR-confirmed SARS-CoV-2 infection or an uninfected control (not recorded which). Sequencing was performed on whole blood. In DNA form, the CDR3 reads TGTGCCAGCAGCCAAGAGGCCGTAGGGGGTCAGCCCCAGCATTTT. Its protein product is CASSQEAVGGQPQHF.